This T cell receptor (beta chain) is drawn from a study of cytomegalovirus exposure and HLA in healthy donors. Study-wide results and limits: It was confirmed in vitro that three of the CMV-associated chains were specific for CMV antigens. The study flagged 150 to 200 TCR beta chains as cytomegalovirus-associated. Upon later analysis, TCR association rates were observed to vary by HLA locus, being highest for DRB1 and lowest for HLA-C.

About this clone itself: Its specificity is unknown.

A multiplex PCR was run with 60 Vbeta primers and 13 Jbeta primers. Method: immunoSEQ multiplex PCR; TCRdb's copy keeps in-frame clones and lacks some. The sample has 150,000 to 200,000 clones, approximately 80% seen once. Germline CDR1 and CDR2: LGHNA and YSLEER. V lost 5 bases, J lost 4 bases, and 7 bases stayed unmatched. The CDR3 is 14 amino acids. Sequenced input: PBMCs. The receptor was derived from a middle-aged woman in good health and CMV-seronegative. V gene TRBV4-3 combines with J gene TRBJ2-7; 8 bases map to TRBD1. The CDR3 sequence: CASSFLQGAYEQYF. CDR3 in DNA: TGCGCCAGCAGCTTCCTCCAGGGGGCGTACGAGCAGTACTTC.